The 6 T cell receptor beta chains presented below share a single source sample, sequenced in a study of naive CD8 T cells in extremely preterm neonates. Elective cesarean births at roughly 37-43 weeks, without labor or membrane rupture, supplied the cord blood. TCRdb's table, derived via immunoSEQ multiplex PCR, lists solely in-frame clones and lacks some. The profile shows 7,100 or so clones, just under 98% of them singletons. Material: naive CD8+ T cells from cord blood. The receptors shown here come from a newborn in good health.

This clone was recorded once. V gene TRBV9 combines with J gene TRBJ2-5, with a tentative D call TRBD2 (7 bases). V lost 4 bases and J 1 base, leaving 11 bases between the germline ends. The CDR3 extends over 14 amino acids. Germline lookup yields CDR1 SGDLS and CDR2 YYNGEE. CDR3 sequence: CASSPGGPQETQYF. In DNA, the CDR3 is TGTGCCAGCAGCCCGGGGGGCCCCCAAGAGACCCAGTACTTC.

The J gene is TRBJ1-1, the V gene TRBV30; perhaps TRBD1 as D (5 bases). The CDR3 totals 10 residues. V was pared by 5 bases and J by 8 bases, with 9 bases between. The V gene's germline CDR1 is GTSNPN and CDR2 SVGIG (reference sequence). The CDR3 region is CAWGTDEAFF. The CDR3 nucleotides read TGTGCCTGGGGGACTGACGAAGCTTTCTTT.

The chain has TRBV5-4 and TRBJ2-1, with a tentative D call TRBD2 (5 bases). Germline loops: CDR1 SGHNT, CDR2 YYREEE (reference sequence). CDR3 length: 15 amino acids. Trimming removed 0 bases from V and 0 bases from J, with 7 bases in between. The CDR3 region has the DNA TGTGCCAGCAGCTTGGGGGAGAGCTCCTACAATGAGCAGTTCTTC. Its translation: CASSLGESSYNEQFF.

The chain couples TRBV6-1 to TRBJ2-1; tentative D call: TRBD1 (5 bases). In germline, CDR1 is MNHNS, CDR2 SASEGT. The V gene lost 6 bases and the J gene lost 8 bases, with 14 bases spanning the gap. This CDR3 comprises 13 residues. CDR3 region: CASRKLGADEQFF. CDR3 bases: TGTGCCAGCAGGAAGCTTGGGGCTGATGAGCAGTTCTTC.

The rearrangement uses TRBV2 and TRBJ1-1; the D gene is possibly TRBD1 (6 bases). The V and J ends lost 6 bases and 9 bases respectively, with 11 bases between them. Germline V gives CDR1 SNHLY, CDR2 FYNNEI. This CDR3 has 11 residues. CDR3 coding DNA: TGTGCCAGCAGCGACGACAGGCAAGCTTTCTTT. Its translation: CASSDDRQAFF.

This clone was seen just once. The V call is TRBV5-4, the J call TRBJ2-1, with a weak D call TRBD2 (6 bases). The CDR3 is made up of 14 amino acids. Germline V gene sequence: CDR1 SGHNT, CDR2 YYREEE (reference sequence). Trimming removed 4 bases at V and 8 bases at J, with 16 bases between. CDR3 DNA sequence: TGTGCCAGCAGCCCCAGGGTAGCGGTGGATGAGCAGTTCTTC. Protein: CASSPRVAVDEQFF. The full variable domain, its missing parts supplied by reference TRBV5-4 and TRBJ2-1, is ETGVTQSPTHLIKTRGQQVTLRCSSQSGHNTVSWYQQALGQGPQFIFQYYREEENGRGNFPPRFSGLQFPNYSSELNVNALELDDSALYLCASSPRVAVDEQFFGPGTRLTVL.